This T cell receptor beta chain was found in a study of long-term antiretroviral therapy in people with HIV. Whole-study results and caveats: Repertoire composition at all time points was dominated by clones that had expanded before ART.

Germline values: CDR1 SNHLY, CDR2 FYNNEI. This CDR3 spans 14 amino acids. The junction had 9 bases not matched to a gene; V was cut back by 6 bases and J by 7 bases. On this clone itself: What it recognizes is unknown.

Survey-level resolution applied to immunoSEQ assay v3.0. Clones were read by immunoSEQ multiplex PCR, and TCRdb kept only the in-frame ones, dropping some. The profile shows around 30,000 clones, roughly 92% of them singletons. The receptor's source is a man aged 40-49 years with HIV. The chain couples TRBV2 to TRBJ1-1, with 9 bases matching TRBD1. Here the sequenced sample was unsorted PBMCs, taken 6.2 years after starting antiretroviral therapy. CDR3 bases: TGTGCCAGCAGCCCGGGACAGGGCAAGGGTGAAGCTTTCTTT. Protein sequence: CASSPGQGKGEAFF.